In this sample, the clone carrying this T cell receptor (beta chain) turned up a few times. Its antigen remains unknown. This sample was included in a study of cytomegalovirus exposure and HLA in healthy donors. PCR primers comprised 60 Vbeta and 13 Jbeta primers. This table comes from immunoSEQ multiplex PCR, and its TCRdb copy is limited to in-frame clones, with some not included. The top ten hold roughly a sixth of the sample, which has 110,000 or so clones, roughly 13% seen once. This CDR3 is built from 13 residues. The V and J ends lost 7 bases and 4 bases respectively, with 13 bases between them. Germline CDR1 reads MNHNS; CDR2 reads SASEGT. Findings of the study overall: Previously analyzed data showed that most TCR beta V segments were productive at a frequency of about 90% or about 30%. The records held CMV serostatus as the only immune exposure information.

The chain combines TRBV6-1 with TRBJ1-1, with D tentatively TRBD1 (6 bases). This clonotype originated in a man aged 40-49 years in good health and CMV-seropositive. The specimen was PBMCs. This chain's CDR3 is CASTLQGLTEAFF. In DNA, the CDR3 is TGTGCCAGCACCCTCCAGGGGCTCACTGAAGCTTTCTTT.